The T cell receptor (beta chain) under discussion was sequenced for a study of cytomegalovirus exposure and HLA in healthy donors. As for the study in general: Unique TCR beta sequences numbering about 100 million came from about 179 million T cells in an earlier analysis.

Vbeta (60) and Jbeta (13) primers were used in the PCR. The data were produced by immunoSEQ multiplex PCR, yet TCRdb's version contains in-frame clones alone and is incomplete. This table holds 150,000 to 200,000 clones, about 80% found once. V lost 4 bases and J lost 2; bases outside the gene matches: 8. This CDR3 spans 15 amino acids. CDR1 and CDR2 from the germline V gene are SGHNT and YYREEE (reference sequence). This clonotype was obtained from a woman aged 35 to 49 in good health and CMV-seronegative. The chain couples TRBV5-4 to TRBJ2-5; TRBD2 aligns across 7 bases. The sample taken for sequencing was PBMCs. Here the CDR3 reads CASSPSKGGQETQYF. The CDR3 coding sequence is TGTGCCAGCAGCCCCTCTAAGGGAGGGCAAGAGACCCAGTACTTC.